What follows is one T cell receptor (beta chain) and its context. The antigen remains unidentified. Data came from immunoSEQ multiplex PCR; TCRdb stores just in-frame clones and leaves some out. This sample has tens of thousands of clones, with around 89% found just once. This CDR3 is 17 amino acids long. Germline lookup yields CDR1 MGHRA and CDR2 YSYEKL. Trimming removed 2 bases from V and 4 bases from J; junction bases left unmatched: 6. This specimen belongs to a study of T cell responses to AZD1222 COVID-19 vaccine. Study in general: Pooled samples include second doses given at about 4 or 12 weeks. Study conclusions and caveats: Repertoires were sampled only after the peak T cell response. Rises in breadth and depth of Spike-specific TCRs came after two AZD1222 doses. The sample set comprised mostly white British donors with more females, and clonal diversity was possibly underestimated.

This chain uses TRBV4-1 with TRBJ2-2; TRBD2 agrees at 11 bases. The sample in question was peripheral blood, obtained on day 0 of AZD1222 vaccination. The clonotype was recovered from an adult in good health. Here the CDR3 DNA reads TGCGCCAGCAGCCAATCACTAGCGGGAGTAGGCACCGGGGAGCTGTTTTTT. Translation: CASSQSLAGVGTGELFF.